This T cell receptor (beta chain) is from a study of technical replicates of blood from several donors. The data were produced by immunoSEQ multiplex PCR, yet TCRdb's version contains in-frame clones alone and is incomplete. Of some 66,000 clones listed, roughly 88% are singletons. CDR3 length: 15 amino acids. Looked up from germline, CDR1 is SGDLS and CDR2 is YYNGEE. V was pared by 3 bases and J by 0 bases, with 11 bases between. This clone was observed once. V gene TRBV9 combines with J gene TRBJ2-3; D not resolved. This TCR derives from a human donor in good health. Some clones in this sample may be carry-over from other donors' samples. The sequenced material came from PBMCs. This chain's CDR3 is CASSDDGSSTDTQYF. The CDR3 DNA follows: TGTGCCAGCAGCGATGACGGGTCTAGCACAGATACGCAGTATTTT.